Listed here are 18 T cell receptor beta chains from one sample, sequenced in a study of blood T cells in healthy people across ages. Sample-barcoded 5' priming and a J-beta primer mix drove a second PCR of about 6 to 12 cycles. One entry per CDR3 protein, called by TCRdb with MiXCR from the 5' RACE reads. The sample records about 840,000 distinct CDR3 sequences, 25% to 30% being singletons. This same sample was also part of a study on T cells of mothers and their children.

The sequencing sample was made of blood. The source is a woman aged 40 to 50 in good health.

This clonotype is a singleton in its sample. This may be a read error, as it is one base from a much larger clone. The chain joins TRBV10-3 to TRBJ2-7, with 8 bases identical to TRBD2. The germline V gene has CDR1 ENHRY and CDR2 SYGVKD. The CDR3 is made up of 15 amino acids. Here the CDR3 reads CTTREGEGIFYEQYF. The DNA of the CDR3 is TGTACCACCCGGGAGGGCGAGGGAATTTTCTACGAGCAGTACTTC.

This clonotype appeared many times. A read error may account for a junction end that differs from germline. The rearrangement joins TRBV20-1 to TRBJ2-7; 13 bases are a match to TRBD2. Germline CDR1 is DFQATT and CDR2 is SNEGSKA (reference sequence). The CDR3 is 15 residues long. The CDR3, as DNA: TGCAGTGCCGAGCCGGGACTAGCGGGGTCCTATGAGCAGTACTTC. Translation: CSAEPGLAGSYEQYF.

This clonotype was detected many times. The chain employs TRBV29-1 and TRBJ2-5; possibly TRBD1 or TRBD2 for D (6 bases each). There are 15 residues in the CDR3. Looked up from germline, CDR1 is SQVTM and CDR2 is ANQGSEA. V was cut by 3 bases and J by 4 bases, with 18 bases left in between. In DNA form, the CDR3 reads TGCAGCGTTGAGGAGGGGGGCGGTTTCTCAGAGACCCAGTACTTC. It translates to CSVEEGGGFSETQYF.

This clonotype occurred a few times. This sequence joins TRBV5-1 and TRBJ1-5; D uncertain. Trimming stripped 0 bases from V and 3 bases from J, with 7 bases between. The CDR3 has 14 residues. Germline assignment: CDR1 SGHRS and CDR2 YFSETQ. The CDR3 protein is CASSLAPDNQPQHF. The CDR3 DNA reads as TGCGCCAGCAGCTTGGCCCCAGACAATCAGCCCCAGCATTTT.

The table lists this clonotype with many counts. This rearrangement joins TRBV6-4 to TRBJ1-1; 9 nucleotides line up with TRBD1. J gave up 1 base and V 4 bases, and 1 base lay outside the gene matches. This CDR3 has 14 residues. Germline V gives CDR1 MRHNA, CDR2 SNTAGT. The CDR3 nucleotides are TGTGCCAGCAGTGTGGGACAGGGGAACACTGAAGCTTTCTTT. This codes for CASSVGQGNTEAFF.

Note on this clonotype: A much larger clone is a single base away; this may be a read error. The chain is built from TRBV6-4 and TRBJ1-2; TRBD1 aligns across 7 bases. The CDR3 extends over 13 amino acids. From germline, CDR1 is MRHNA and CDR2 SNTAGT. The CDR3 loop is CACSSSDRRGYTF. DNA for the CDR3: TGTGCCTGCAGCTCCTCGGACAGGCGTGGCTACACCTTC.

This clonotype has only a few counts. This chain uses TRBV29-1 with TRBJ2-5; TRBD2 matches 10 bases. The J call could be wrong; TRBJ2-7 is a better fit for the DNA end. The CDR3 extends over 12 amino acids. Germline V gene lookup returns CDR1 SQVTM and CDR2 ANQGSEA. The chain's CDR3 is CSAGLADYEQYF. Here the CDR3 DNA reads TGCAGCGCAGGACTAGCGGACTACGAGCAGTACTTC.

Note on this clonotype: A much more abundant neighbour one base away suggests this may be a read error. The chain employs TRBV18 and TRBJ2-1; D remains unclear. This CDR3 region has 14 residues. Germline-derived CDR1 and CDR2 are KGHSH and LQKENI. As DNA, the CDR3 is TGTACCAGCTCACCATTAGGGATCAACAATGAGCAGTTCTTC. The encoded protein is CTSSPLGINNEQFF.

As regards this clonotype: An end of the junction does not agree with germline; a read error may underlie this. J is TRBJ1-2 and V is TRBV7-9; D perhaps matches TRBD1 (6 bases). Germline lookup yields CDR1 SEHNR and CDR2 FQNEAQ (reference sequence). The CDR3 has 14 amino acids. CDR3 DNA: TGTGCCAGCAGGGGAGAAAGGGGGGACTATGGCTGCACCTTC. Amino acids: CASRGERGDYGCTF.

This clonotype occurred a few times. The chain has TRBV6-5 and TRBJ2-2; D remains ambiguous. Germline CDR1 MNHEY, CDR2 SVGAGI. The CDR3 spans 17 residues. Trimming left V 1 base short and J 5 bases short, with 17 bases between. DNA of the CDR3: TGTGCCAGCAGTTACTTAAGAAGGTCGGACCAAACCGGGGAGCTGTTTTTT. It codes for CASSYLRRSDQTGELFF.

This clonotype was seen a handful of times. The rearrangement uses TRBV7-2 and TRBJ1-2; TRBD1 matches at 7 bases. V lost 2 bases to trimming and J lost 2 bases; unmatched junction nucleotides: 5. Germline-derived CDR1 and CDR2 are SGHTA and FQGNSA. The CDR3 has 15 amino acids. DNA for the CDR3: TGTGCCAGCAGCTTACGGGGGACAGAAAACTATGGCTACACCTTC. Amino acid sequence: CASSLRGTENYGYTF.

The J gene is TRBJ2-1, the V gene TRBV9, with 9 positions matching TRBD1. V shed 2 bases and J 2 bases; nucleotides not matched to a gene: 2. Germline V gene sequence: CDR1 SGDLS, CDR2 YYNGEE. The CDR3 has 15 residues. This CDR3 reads CASSVGQGPYNEQFF. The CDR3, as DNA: TGTGCCAGCAGCGTGGGACAGGGACCCTACAATGAGCAGTTCTTC.

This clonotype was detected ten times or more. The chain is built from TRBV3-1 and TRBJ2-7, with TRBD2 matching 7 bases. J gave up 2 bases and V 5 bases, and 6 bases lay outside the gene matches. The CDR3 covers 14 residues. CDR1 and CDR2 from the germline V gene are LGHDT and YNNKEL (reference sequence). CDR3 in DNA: TGTGCCAGCAGCATTCGCGGGGGAACCTACGAGCAGTACTTC. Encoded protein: CASSIRGGTYEQYF.

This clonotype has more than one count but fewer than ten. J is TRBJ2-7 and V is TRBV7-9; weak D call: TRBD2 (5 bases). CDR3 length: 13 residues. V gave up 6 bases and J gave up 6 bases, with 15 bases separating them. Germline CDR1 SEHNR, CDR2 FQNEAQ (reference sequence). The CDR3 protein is CASSPVARGEQYF. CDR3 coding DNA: TGTGCCAGCAGTCCCGTAGCCCGGGGCGAGCAGTACTTC.

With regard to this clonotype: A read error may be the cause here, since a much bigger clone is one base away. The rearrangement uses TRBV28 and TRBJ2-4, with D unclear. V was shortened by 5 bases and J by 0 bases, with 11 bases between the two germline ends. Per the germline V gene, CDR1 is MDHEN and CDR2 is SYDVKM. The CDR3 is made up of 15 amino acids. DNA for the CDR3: TGTGCCAGCAGTCCCTTCCAGCTAGCCAAAAACATTCAGTACTTC. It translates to CASSPFQLAKNIQYF.

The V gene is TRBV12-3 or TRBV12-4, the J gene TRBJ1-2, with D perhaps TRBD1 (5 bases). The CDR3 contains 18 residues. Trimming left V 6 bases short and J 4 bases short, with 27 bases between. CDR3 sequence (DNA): TGTGCCAGCAGACAGTTTTGGGGGGGGAGAGGGTTAACCTATGGCTACACCTTC. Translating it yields CASRQFWGGRGLTYGYTF.

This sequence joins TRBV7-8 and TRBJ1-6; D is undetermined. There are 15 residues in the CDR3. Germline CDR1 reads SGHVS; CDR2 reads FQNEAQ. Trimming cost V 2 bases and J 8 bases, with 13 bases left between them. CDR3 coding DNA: TGTGCCAGCAGCTTAATGCCGGGGTTCGATTCACCCCTCCACTTT. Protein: CASSLMPGFDSPLHF.

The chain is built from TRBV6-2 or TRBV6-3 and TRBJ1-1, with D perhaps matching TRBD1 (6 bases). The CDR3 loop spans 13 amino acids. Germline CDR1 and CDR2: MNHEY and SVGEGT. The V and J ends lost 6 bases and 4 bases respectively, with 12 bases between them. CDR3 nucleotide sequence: TGTGCCAGCAGCGACCACAGGGCCACTGAAGCTTTCTTT. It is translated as CASSDHRATEAFF.